A single T cell receptor (beta chain) is shown here with its context. The antigen is unknown. The sample originates from a study of T cell responses to AZD1222 COVID-19 vaccine. Points from the study as a whole: Mapped onto spike, vaccine-associated CD4 TCRs spanned it and were dominant at 160-218 and 743-854. Two AZD1222 administrations were followed by greater Spike-specific TCR breadth and depth. It was only six AZD1222 recipients who were seropositive at baseline. Nearly half of spike-specific TCRs reportedly target variant regions that are unmutated in the B.1.351 and B.1.1.7 variants.

Germline-derived CDR1 and CDR2 are GTSNPN and SVGIG (reference sequence). The CDR3 runs to 12 residues. Deletions cut 3 bases from V and 2 bases from J, with 7 bases between. Assay used: immunoSEQ multiplex PCR; TCRdb lists only in-frame clones, some missing. The table includes approximately 150,000 clones, about 87% detected once. The clonotype originates from an adult in good health. The sample in question was peripheral blood, obtained on day 0 of MenACWY control vaccination. The rearrangement links TRBV30 to TRBJ1-2; D call uncertain. CDR3 sequence reads: CAWSTFNYGYTF. CDR3 DNA sequence: TGTGCCTGGAGCACCTTCAACTATGGCTACACCTTC.